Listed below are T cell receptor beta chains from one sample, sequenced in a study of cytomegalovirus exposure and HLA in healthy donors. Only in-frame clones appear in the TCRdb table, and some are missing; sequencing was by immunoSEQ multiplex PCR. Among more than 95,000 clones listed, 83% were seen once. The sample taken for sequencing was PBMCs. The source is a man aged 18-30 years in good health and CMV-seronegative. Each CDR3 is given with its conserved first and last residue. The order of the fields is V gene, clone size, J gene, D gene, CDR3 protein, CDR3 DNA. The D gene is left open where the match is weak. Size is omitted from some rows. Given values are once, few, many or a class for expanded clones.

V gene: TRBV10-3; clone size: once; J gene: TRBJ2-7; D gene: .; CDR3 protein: CASSYVPGSNEQYF; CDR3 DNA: TGTGCCAGCAGTTACGTTCCAGGGTCCAACGAGCAGTACTTC
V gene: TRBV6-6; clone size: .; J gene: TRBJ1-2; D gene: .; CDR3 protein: CATHSRGYTF; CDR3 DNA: TGTGCCACCCACTCAAGAGGCTACACCTTC
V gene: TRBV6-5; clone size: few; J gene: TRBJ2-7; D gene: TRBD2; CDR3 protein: CASSYSGLADYEQYF; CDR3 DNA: TGTGCCAGCAGTTACTCAGGACTAGCGGACTACGAGCAGTACTTC
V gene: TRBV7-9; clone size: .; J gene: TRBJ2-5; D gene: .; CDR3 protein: CSSSLVVGVETQYF; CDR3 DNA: TGTTCCAGCAGCTTAGTAGTAGGGGTCGAGACCCAGTACTTC
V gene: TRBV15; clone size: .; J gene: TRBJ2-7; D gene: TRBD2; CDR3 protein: CATSRVTSGSYEQYF; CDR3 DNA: TGTGCCACCAGCAGAGTCACTAGCGGATCCTACGAGCAGTACTTC
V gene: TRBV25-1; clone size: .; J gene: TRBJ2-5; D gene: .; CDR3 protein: CASSRDSNQETQYF; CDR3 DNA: TGTGCCAGCAGTCGTGACAGTAACCAAGAGACCCAGTACTTC
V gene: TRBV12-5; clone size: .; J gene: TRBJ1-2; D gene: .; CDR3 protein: CASGLVLQVEGYTF; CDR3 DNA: TGTGCTAGTGGTTTGGTATTACAGGTGGAAGGCTACACCTTC
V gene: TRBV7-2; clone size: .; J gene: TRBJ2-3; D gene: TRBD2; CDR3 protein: CASSSTSAHTDTQYF; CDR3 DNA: TGTGCCAGCAGCTCCACTAGCGCTCACACAGATACGCAGTATTTT
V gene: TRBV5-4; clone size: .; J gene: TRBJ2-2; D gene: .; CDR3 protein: CASSLVKVGRVNTGELFF; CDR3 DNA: TGTGCCAGCAGCTTGGTGAAGGTTGGCAGGGTGAACACCGGGGAGCTGTTTTTT
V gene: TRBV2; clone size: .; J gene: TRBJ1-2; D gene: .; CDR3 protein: CASSHGQPENYGYTF; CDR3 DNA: TGTGCCAGCAGCCATGGGCAGCCCGAAAACTATGGCTACACCTTC
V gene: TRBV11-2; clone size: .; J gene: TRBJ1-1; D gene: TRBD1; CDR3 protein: CASTWTGLNTEAFF; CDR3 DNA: TGTGCCAGCACCTGGACAGGGTTGAACACTGAAGCTTTCTTT
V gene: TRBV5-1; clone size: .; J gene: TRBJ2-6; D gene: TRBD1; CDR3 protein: CASSFRTGASGANVLTF; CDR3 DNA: TGCGCCAGCAGCTTCCGGACAGGCGCCTCTGGGGCCAACGTCCTGACTTTC
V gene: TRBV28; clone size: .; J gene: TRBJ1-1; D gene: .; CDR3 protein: CASSFVQVNTEAFF; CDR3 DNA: TGTGCCAGCAGTTTCGTACAGGTAAACACTGAAGCTTTCTTT
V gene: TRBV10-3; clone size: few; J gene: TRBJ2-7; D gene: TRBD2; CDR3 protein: CAITSGSGNEQYF; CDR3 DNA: TGTGCCATCACTAGCGGGAGTGGGAACGAGCAGTACTTC
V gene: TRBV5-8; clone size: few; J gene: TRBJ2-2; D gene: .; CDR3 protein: CASSEVRGTGELFF; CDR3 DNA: TGTGCCAGCAGCGAGGTCCGAGGGACCGGGGAGCTGTTTTTT
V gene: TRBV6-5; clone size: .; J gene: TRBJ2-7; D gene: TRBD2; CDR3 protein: CASSYFGLVYEQYF; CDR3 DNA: TGTGCCAGCAGTTACTTTGGACTAGTCTACGAGCAGTACTTC
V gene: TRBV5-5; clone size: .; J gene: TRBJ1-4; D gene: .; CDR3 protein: CASSLGGANEKLFF; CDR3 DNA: TGTGCCAGCAGCTTGGGGGGGGCTAATGAAAAACTGTTTTTT
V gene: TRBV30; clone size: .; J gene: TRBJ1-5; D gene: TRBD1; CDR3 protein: CAWRSQGNGQPQHF; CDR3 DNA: TGTGCCTGGAGGTCACAGGGGAATGGTCAGCCCCAGCATTTT
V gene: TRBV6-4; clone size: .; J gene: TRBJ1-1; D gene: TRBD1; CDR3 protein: CASSYSIPGGRDEAFF; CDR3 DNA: TGTGCCAGCAGTTACTCGATCCCAGGGGGCCGTGATGAAGCTTTCTTT
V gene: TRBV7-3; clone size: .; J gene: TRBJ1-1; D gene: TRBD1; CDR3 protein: CASSPQGGRSTEAFF; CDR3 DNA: TGTGCCAGCAGCCCCCAGGGGGGAAGGAGCACTGAAGCTTTCTTT
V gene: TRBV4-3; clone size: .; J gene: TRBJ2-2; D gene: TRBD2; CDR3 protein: CASTKDPAGATGELFF; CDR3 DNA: TGCGCCAGCACCAAAGATCCAGCGGGAGCCACCGGGGAGCTGTTTTTT
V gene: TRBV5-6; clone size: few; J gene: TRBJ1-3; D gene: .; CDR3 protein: CASAQWLEISGNTIYF; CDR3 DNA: TGTGCCAGCGCCCAGTGGCTGGAGATCTCTGGAAACACCATATATTTT
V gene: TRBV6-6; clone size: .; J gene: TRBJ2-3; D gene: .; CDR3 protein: CASSYEGGTDTQYF; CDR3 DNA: TGTGCCAGCAGTTATGAGGGGGGCACAGATACGCAGTATTTT
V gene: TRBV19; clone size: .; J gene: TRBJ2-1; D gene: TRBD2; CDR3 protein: CASSILAGSNGEQFF; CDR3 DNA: TGTGCCAGTAGTATCTTAGCGGGGAGTAATGGTGAGCAGTTCTTC
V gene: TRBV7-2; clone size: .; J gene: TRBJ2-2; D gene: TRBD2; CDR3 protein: CASSQGGFGGELFF; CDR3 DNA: TGTGCCAGCAGCCAGGGAGGGTTCGGCGGGGAGCTGTTTTTT
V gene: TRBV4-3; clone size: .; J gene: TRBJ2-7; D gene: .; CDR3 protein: CASSQETSSSYEQYF; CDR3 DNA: TGCGCCAGCAGCCAAGAAACATCTAGCTCCTACGAGCAGTACTTC
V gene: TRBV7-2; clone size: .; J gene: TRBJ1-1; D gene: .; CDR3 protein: CASSWPRPGDQAFF; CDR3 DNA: TGTGCCAGCAGCTGGCCCAGACCAGGGGACCAAGCTTTCTTT
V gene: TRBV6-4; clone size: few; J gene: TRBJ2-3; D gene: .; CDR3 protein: CASRNSSHTDTQYF; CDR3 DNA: TGTGCCAGCAGGAATTCGAGCCACACAGATACGCAGTATTTT
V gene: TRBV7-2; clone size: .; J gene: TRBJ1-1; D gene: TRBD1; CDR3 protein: CASGGQSNTEAFF; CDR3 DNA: TGTGCCAGCGGGGGACAGTCGAACACTGAAGCTTTCTTT
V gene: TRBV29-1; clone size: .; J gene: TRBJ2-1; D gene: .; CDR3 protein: CSASQFNNEQFF; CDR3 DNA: TGCAGCGCGTCCCAGTTTAACAATGAGCAGTTCTTC
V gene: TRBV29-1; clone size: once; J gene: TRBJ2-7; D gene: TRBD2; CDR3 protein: CSVVGGTEQYF; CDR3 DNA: TGCAGCGTTGTGGGGGGGACCGAGCAGTACTTC
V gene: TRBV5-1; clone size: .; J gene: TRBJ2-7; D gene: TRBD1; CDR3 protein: CASSDTGALGEQYF; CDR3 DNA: TGCGCCAGCAGCGATACAGGGGCCCTTGGCGAGCAGTACTTC
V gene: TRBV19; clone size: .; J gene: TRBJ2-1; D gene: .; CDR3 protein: CASSPTRDEQFF; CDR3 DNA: TGTGCCAGTAGTCCGACTAGAGATGAGCAGTTCTTC
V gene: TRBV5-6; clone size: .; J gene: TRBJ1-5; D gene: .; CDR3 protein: CASSLWGLGQPQHF; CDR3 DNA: TGTGCCAGCAGCTTGTGGGGGCTAGGTCAGCCCCAGCATTTT
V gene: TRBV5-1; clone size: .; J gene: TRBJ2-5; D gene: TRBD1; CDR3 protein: CASSLWTGEETQYF; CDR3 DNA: TGCGCCAGCAGCCTTTGGACAGGGGAAGAGACCCAGTACTTC
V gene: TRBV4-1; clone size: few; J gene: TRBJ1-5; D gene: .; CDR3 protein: CASSPYRENQPQHF; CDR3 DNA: TGCGCCAGCAGCCCCTACAGGGAGAATCAGCCCCAGCATTTT
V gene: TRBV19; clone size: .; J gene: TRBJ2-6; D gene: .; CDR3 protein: CASQSVRSGANVLTF; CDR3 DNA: TGTGCCAGCCAGTCCGTCAGGTCTGGGGCCAACGTCCTGACTTTC
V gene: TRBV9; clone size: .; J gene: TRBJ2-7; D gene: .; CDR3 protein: CASSEAPTGVYEQYF; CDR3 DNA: TGTGCCAGCAGCGAGGCCCCGACAGGAGTCTACGAGCAGTACTTC
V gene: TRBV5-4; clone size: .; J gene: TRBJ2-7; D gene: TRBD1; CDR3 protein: CASSSPSTGGEQYF; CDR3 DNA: TGTGCCAGCAGCAGCCCGAGCACAGGGGGCGAGCAGTACTTC
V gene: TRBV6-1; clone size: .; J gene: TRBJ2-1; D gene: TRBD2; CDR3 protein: CASSIAGGHNEQFF; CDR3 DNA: TGTGCCAGCAGCATAGCGGGAGGGCACAATGAGCAGTTCTTC
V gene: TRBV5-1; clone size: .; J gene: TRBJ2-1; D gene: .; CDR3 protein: CASSLNTLIPEQFF; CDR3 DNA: TGCGCCAGCAGCTTGAATACCCTAATTCCCGAGCAGTTCTTC
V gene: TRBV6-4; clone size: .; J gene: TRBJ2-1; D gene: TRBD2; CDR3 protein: CASSEPPATSGSISEQFF; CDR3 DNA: TGTGCCAGCAGTGAACCTCCCGCGACTAGCGGGAGTATCAGTGAGCAGTTCTTC
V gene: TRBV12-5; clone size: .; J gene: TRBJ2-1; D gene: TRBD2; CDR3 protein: CASGSGGWTGGGYNEQFF; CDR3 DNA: TGTGCTAGTGGTTCGGGGGGTTGGACCGGCGGAGGATACAATGAGCAGTTCTTC
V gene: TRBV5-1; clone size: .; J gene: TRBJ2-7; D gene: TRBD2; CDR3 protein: CASSLRLAGSAYEQYF; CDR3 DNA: TGCGCCAGCAGCTTGAGGCTAGCGGGTTCCGCCTACGAGCAGTACTTC
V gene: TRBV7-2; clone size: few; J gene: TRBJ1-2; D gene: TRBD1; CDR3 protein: CASSLFTGTGGYGYTF; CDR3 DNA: TGTGCCAGCAGCTTATTCACCGGGACAGGGGGCTATGGCTACACCTTC
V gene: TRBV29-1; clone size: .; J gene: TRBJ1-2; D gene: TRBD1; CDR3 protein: CSLLQGSGGYTF; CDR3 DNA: TGCAGCTTGTTACAGGGGTCTGGAGGCTACACCTTC